The TCR beta chain described here comes from a study of somatic mutations in cytotoxic T cells in rheumatoid arthritis. Study at large: There were some V beta antibody-stained T-cell populations flow-sorted at nearly 100% purity, and these included V beta1+ cells sequenced for TCRB. Findings and caveats of the study: The slight TRBV07 underrepresentation in rheumatoid arthritis patients received no adjustment for multiple comparisons. Significant differences in CD8+ T-cell clonality were not found between rheumatoid arthritis patients and healthy controls (age-matched).

A remark on this clone: As yet, its antigen is unknown.

This CDR3 is 14 amino acids long. Germline V CDR1 and CDR2: MNHEY, SMNVEV (reference sequence). J lost 2 bases, V lost 4 bases, and 4 bases had no gene match. Produced via immunoSEQ multiplex PCR; TCRdb's table is partial and in-frame only. The table has about 15,000 clones, around 77% seen once; the top ten hold approximately 15%. The chain couples TRBV27 to TRBJ2-5; 7 nucleotides line up with TRBD1. This TCR derives from an adult with rheumatoid arthritis. The sequenced material came from CD8+ T cells sorted from blood. The CDR3: CASSSPDRQETQYF. CDR3 nucleotide sequence: TGTGCCAGCAGTTCTCCGGACAGGCAAGAGACCCAGTACTTC.